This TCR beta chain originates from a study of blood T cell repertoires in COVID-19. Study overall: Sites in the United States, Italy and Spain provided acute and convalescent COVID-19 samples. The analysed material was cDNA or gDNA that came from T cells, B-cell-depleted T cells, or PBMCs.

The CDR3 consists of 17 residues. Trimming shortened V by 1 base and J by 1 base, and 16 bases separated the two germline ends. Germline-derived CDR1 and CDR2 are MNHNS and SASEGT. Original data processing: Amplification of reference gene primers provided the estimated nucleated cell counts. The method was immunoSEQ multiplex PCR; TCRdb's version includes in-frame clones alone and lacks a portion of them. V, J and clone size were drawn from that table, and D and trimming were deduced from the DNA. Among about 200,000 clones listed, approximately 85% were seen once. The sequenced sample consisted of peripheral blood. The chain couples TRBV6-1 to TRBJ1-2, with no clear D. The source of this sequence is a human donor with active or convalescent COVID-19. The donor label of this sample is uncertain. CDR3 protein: CASSEGGGGVINYGYTF. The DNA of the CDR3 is TGTGCCAGCAGTGAAGGGGGTGGCGGGGTGATTAACTATGGCTACACCTTC.